This TCR beta chain was captured in a study of regulatory T cells in long-lasting Graves disease. Germline CDR1 and CDR2: MGHRA and YSYEKL. V was clipped by 1 base and J by 7 bases; unmatched bases: 6. This CDR3 has 16 residues. Time point reported: newly diagnosed GD, antithyroid drugs for less than 3 months. PBMCs were the source of the RNA used for TCR sequencing. CDR3-region Arm-PCR and iRepertoire HTBI primers produced the TCR beta libraries. Using its own MiXCR run on the multiplex PCR reads, TCRdb lists one record per CDR3 protein. Counted here are hundreds of thousands of distinct CDR3 sequences, 16% occurring once; the ten biggest clones make up 9.5% to 12%. The sample was also reused in another study, on T cells in Graves' hyperthyroidism and ophthalmopathy.

This chain links TRBV4-1 with TRBJ2-1; 11 bases match TRBD2. The receptor's source is a woman aged 25 to 45 with Graves disease. This material consisted of peripheral blood mononuclear cells (PBMCs), taken at new diagnosis, from a patient treated with antithyroid drugs. This chain's CDR3 is CASSQVSGRAVNEQFF. The CDR3 DNA sequence: TGCGCCAGCAGCCAAGTTAGCGGGAGGGCCGTGAATGAGCAGTTCTTC.